This TCR beta chain was recorded in a study of identical twins. From the 5' RACE reads, TCRdb called clonotypes with MiXCR, one entry per CDR3 protein. The repertoire holds approximately 490,000 distinct CDR3 sequences, approximately 20% seen once, with approximately 0.48% in the top ten. Separately, the same data were catalogued under a study of yellow fever vaccine responses in identical twins.

The TCR comes from a woman under 30 in good health. Input material: CD4+ T cells sorted from blood.

This CDR3 reads CSATPGQGYNEQFF. The CDR3 bases are TGCAGTGCTACTCCGGGACAGGGCTACAATGAGCAGTTCTTC. This chain links TRBV20-1 with TRBJ2-1; TRBD1 aligns across 9 bases. Germline loops: CDR1 DFQATT, CDR2 SNEGSKA (reference sequence). V shed 4 bases and J 3 bases; nucleotides not matched to a gene: 4. The length of the CDR3 is 14 residues.